There are a few counts of the clone carrying this TCR beta chain. Its target is unknown. Trimming left V 6 bases short and J 0 bases short, with 15 bases between. The CDR3 runs 15 residues. The V gene's germline CDR1 is SGHRS and CDR2 YFSETQ. The source of the sample is a study of beta chain features in type 1 diabetes. Turning to the study itself: Sorted cells numbering approximately 110,000,000 were examined across all samples. Study-wide results and caveats: For cells with high TCR expression, cDNA sequencing could yield over-representation.

The investigators reverse transcribed all of the isolated RNA, so they sequenced expressed TCRB transcripts. The study sequenced naive, central memory and regulatory T cell samples to an average of roughly 3.4 million reads. Sequencing was performed with immunoSEQ multiplex PCR; in TCRdb, only in-frame clones are kept and a portion is missing. The sample records fewer than 900,000 clones, about a sixth being singletons. The chain recombines TRBV5-1 with TRBJ2-5; D might be TRBD1 (7 bases). The origin of this receptor is a woman aged 18-29 years in good health. The sequenced sample was naive CD4+ T cells from blood. The CDR3 spells CASKAGGTDQETQYF. The CDR3 bases are TGCGCCAGCAAAGCCGGCGGGACAGACCAAGAGACCCAGTACTTC.